What follows are 5 T cell receptor beta chains derived from one specimen sequenced in a study of cytomegalovirus exposure and HLA in healthy donors. The study ran its PCR with 60 Vbeta and 13 Jbeta primers. Assay used: immunoSEQ multiplex PCR; TCRdb lists only in-frame clones, some missing. The top ten clones hold about 6.7% of a sample with around 160,000 clones, 65% to 85% of them seen once. Material for sequencing was PBMCs. These TCRs come from a woman aged 40 to 55 in good health and CMV-seropositive.

The V and J genes are TRBV28 and TRBJ2-1; a weak D match, TRBD1 (6 bases). V gave up 6 bases and J gave up 4 bases, with 16 bases separating them. The germline V gene encodes CDR1 MDHEN and CDR2 SYDVKM. The CDR3 contains 15 residues. CDR3 residues: CASRETGRLYNEQFF. In DNA form, the CDR3 reads TGTGCCAGCAGAGAAACAGGGCGACTATACAATGAGCAGTTCTTC.

The rearrangement links TRBV5-1 to TRBJ1-5; maybe TRBD1 (6 bases). The length of the CDR3 is 15 residues. Trimming removed 4 bases at V and 1 base at J, with 12 bases between. Looked up from germline, CDR1 is SGHRS and CDR2 is YFSETQ. The CDR3, as DNA: TGCGCCAGCAGCGTGGGACATTCAAGCAATCAGCCCCAGCATTTT. This encodes CASSVGHSSNQPQHF.

Comment on this clone: Other DNA sequences within the sample encode an identical CDR3. The chain combines TRBV6-1 with TRBJ2-2; D is perhaps TRBD1 (6 bases). In germline, CDR1 is MNHNS, CDR2 SASEGT. The V end lost 4 bases, the J end lost 3 bases, and 6 bases lay between the germline ends. This CDR3 region has 13 residues. CDR3 loop: CASSGQDTGELFF. The CDR3 DNA reads as TGTGCCAGCAGTGGACAGGACACCGGGGAGCTGTTTTTT.

The chain combines TRBV5-1 with TRBJ1-1; unclear D gene. Germline assignment: CDR1 SGHRS and CDR2 YFSETQ. V was trimmed by 4 bases and J by 0 bases, leaving 19 bases between them. The CDR3 has 17 residues. Written as DNA, the CDR3 is TGCGCCAGCAGCCCCGCGGGTGGGATCGCAATGAACACTGAAGCTTTCTTT. Amino acids: CASSPAGGIAMNTEAFF.

This sequence joins TRBV5-4 and TRBJ2-1, with TRBD2 matching 7 bases. The CDR3 loop spans 15 amino acids. Germline V gene sequence: CDR1 SGHNT, CDR2 YYREEE (reference sequence). V trimming: 3 bases; J trimming: 7 bases; junction bases outside the gene matches: 10. The CDR3 region has the DNA TGTGCCAGCAGCTCGAGACTAGCCGGTGTTAATGAGCAGTTCTTC. Amino acids: CASSSRLAGVNEQFF.